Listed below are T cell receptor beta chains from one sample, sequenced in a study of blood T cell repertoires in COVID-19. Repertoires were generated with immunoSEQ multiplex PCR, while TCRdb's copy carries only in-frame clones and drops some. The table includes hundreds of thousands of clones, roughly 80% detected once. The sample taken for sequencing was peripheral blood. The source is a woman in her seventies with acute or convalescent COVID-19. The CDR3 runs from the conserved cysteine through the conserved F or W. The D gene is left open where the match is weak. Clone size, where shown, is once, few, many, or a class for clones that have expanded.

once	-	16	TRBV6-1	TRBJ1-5	TGTGCCAGCAGTGAGCAGGGGATTGGGTTCAATCAGCCCCAGCATTTT	CASSEQGIGFNQPQHF
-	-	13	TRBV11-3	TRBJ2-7	TGTGCCAGCAGCTTAGAATCAGGCTACGAGCAGTACTTC	CASSLESGYEQYF
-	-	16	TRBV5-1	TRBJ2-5	TGCGCCAGCAGCTTGGGAATGGGGGGGCAGCAAGAGACCCAGTACTTC	CASSLGMGGQQETQYF
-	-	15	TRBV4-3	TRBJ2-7	TGCGCCAGCAGCCAAGACCTTGGTCGGTCCTACGAGCAGTACTTC	CASSQDLGRSYEQYF
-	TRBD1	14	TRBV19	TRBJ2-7	TGTGCCAGTAGTATCGACAGGGCGGGTTACGAGCAGTACTTC	CASSIDRAGYEQYF
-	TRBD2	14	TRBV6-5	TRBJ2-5	TGTGCCAGCACCCCGACTAGCGACCAAGAGACCCAGTACTTC	CASTPTSDQETQYF
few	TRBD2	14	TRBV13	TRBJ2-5	TGTGCCAGCAGCTCTCTTGCAAGCGGGAAGACCCAGTACTTC	CASSSLASGKTQYF
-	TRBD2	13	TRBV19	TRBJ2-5	TGTGCCAGTAGGGCTAGCGGGGGAGAGACCCAGTACTTC	CASRASGGETQYF
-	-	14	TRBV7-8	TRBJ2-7	TGTGCCAGCAGCTTGGACTTCCCAAGCCACGAGCAGTACTTC	CASSLDFPSHEQYF
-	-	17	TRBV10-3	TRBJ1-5	TGTGCCATCAGTGAGTCGAGTCGGCAGGCTAACAATCAGCCCCAGCATTTT	CAISESSRQANNQPQHF
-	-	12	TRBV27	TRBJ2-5	TGTGCCAGCAGTTCTCTCAGGGAGACCCAGTACTTC	CASSSLRETQYF
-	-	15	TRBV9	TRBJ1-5	TGTGCCAGCAGCGTAGGAGGGGACAACAATCAGCCCCAGCATTTT	CASSVGGDNNQPQHF
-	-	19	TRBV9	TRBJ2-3	TGTGCCAGCAGCGTAGGGACCGTCCAGATCGGGGGTAGCACAGATACGCAGTATTTT	CASSVGTVQIGGSTDTQYF
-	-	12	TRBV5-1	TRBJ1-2	TGCGCCAGCAGCTTGGCCTCGAGGGGCTACACCTTC	CASSLASRGYTF
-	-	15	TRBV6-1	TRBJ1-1	TGTGCCAGCAGTGAAGCGAGGCGGGTGAACACTGAAGCTTTCTTT	CASSEARRVNTEAFF
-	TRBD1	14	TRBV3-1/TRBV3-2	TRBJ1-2	TGTGCCAGCAGCCAAGGACAGGGGACCAATGGCTACACCTTC	CASSQGQGTNGYTF
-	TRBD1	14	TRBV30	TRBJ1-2	TGTGCCTGGAGCGTCATCAGGGGGCTGGGAGGCTACACCTTC	CAWSVIRGLGGYTF
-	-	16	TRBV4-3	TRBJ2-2	TGCGCCAGCAGCCAAGATCCCCAGGGCCGGACCGGGGAGCTGTTTTTT	CASSQDPQGRTGELFF
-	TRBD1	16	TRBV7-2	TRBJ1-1	TGTGCCAGCAGCTTGACAGGGACTTCAGGGAACACTGAAGCTTTCTTT	CASSLTGTSGNTEAFF
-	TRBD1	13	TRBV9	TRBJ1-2	TGTGCCAGCAGCGTAGCCTGGGACAGAGGCTACACCTTC	CASSVAWDRGYTF
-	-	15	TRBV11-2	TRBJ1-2	TGTGCCAGCAGCTCTTCGGGAACCGCGTTGGAGGGCTACACCTTC	CASSSSGTALEGYTF
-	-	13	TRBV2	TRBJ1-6	TGTGCCAGCAGAACGGGGAATAATTCACCCCTCCACTTT	CASRTGNNSPLHF
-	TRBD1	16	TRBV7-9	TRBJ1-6	TGTGCCAGCAGTAGATCATCGGGGACAGGCGTTTCACCCCTCCACTTT	CASSRSSGTGVSPLHF
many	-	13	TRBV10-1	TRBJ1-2	TGCGCCAGCAGTGCGGACAAAAACTATGGCTACACCTTC	CASSADKNYGYTF
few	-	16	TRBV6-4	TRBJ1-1	TGTGCCAGCAGTGACTCGAAGCGAGGGATCAACACTGAAGCTTTCTTT	CASSDSKRGINTEAFF
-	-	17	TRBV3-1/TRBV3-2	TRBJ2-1	TGTGCCAGCAGCCTCCGAGGGTGGTGGAGCTCCTACAATGAGCAGTTCTTC	CASSLRGWWSSYNEQFF
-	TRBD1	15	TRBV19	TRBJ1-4	TGTGCCAGTTCCGACAGGGGGTCAACTAATGAAAAACTGTTTTTT	CASSDRGSTNEKLFF
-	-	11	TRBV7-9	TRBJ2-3	TGTGCCAGCAGCTTACAGGGGCCGCAGTATTTT	CASSLQGPQYF
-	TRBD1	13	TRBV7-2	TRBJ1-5	TGTGCCAGCAGTTCGACAGGGGACCAGCCCCAGCATTTT	CASSSTGDQPQHF
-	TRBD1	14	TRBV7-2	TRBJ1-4	TGTGCCAGCAGCTCTACAGGGGGAAATGAAAAACTGTTTTTT	CASSSTGGNEKLFF
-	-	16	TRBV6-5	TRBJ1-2	TGTGCCAGCAGTTACTCCGGAGCAGGGGCAAACTATGGCTACACCTTC	CASSYSGAGANYGYTF
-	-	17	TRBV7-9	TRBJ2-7	TGTGCCAGCAGCTTAGCTGAGTCGGTCGGACTGTACTACGAGCAGTACTTC	CASSLAESVGLYYEQYF
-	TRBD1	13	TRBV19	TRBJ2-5	TGTGCCAGTAGTACGGGACAGGGGGAGACCCAGTACTTC	CASSTGQGETQYF
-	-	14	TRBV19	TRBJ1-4	TGTGCCAGTAGTACAGGGTTTGCTAATGAAAAACTGTTTTTT	CASSTGFANEKLFF
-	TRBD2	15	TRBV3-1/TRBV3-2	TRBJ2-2	TGTGCCAGCAGCCAAGGCCTACTAGCGTCCGGGGAGCTGTTTTTT	CASSQGLLASGELFF
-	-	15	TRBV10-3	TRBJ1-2	TGTGCCATCAGTGAGGGAGGGCGCTTAGACTATGGCTACACCTTC	CAISEGGRLDYGYTF
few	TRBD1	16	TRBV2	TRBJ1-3	TGTGCCAGCAGTGTAGGGACAGGAGTCTCTGGAAACACCATATATTTT	CASSVGTGVSGNTIYF
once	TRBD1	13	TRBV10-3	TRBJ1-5	TGTGCCAGCGGACAGGGTGGCAATCAGCCCCAGCATTTT	CASGQGGNQPQHF
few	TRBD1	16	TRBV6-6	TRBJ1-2	TGTGCCAGCAGTTACTCCCCGGGACAGAATAACTATGGCTACACCTTC	CASSYSPGQNNYGYTF
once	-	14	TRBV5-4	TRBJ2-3	TGTGCCAGCAGCTTGCGCGGAGGGCGGGATACGCAGTATTTT	CASSLRGGRDTQYF
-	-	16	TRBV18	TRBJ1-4	TGTGCCAGCTCACTTTCTGCCAGGGGAACTAATGAAAAACTGTTTTTT	CASSLSARGTNEKLFF
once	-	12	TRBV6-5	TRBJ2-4	TGTGCCAGCAGTTCCCCAAGGGGCATTCAGTACTTC	CASSSPRGIQYF
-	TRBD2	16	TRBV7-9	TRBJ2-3	TGTGCCAGCAGCTTGGCTAGCGGGGGGGCGACAGATACGCAGTATTTT	CASSLASGGATDTQYF
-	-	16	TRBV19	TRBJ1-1	TGTGCCAGTACCTCCCGGAAGGGGCTTCGGAACACTGAAGCTTTCTTT	CASTSRKGLRNTEAFF
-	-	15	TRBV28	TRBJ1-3	TGTGCCAGCAGAGATAGGGGGATTAAGGGAAACACCATATATTTT	CASRDRGIKGNTIYF
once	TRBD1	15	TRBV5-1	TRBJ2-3	TGCGCCAGCAGCGTGGGACAGGGGATGACAGATACGCAGTATTTT	CASSVGQGMTDTQYF
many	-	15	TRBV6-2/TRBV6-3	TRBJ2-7	TGTGCCAGCAGTTACCAGGTTTTTAGTTTCCACGAGCAGTACTTC	CASSYQVFSFHEQYF
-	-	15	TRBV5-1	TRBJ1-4	TGCGCCAGCAGCCCACAGGGAACTTTTAATGAAAAACTGTTTTTT	CASSPQGTFNEKLFF
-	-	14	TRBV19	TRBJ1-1	TGTGCCAGTAGTGTCCTACAGGGAAGGACTGAAGCTTTCTTT	CASSVLQGRTEAFF
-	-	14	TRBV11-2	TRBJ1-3	TGTGCCAGCAGCTCCGGGTTGCCCGGAAACACCATATATTTT	CASSSGLPGNTIYF
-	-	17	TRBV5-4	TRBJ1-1	TGTGCCAGCAGCTTGGCTGGGGTGGGGGGACCCAACACTGAAGCTTTCTTT	CASSLAGVGGPNTEAFF
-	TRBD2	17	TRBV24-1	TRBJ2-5	TGTGCCACCAGTGATCCCGTGACTAGCGGGGGGCAAGAGACCCAGTACTTC	CATSDPVTSGGQETQYF
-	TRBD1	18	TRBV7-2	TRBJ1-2	TGTGCCAGCAGCTCCGCCCCTCAGGGGGACAAGGGCAACTATGGCTACACCTTC	CASSSAPQGDKGNYGYTF
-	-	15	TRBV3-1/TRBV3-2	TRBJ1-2	TGTGCCAGCAGCCAAGGAGGGTTTTGGGTCTATGGCTACACCTTC	CASSQGGFWVYGYTF